This T cell receptor beta chain was recovered during a study of blood T cell repertoires in COVID-19. Background on the study: The study drew acute and convalescent COVID-19 samples from the United States, Italy and Spain.

Original processing notes: Reference gene primer amplification yielded estimated nucleated cell counts. The protocol was immunoSEQ multiplex PCR, while the TCRdb copy is restricted to in-frame clones and leaves out a portion. D and trimming were read from the DNA, whereas the V and J calls and clone size are those reported in that table. The sample yields under 350,000 clones, 70% to 90% seen once. The participants were between roughly 18 and 90 years old and came from 20 to 30 US areas. Participants had their cohort set by participant-reported clinical history. Sequenced material: PBMCs or T cells enriched from blood (not recorded which). The clonotype comes from a woman aged 40 to 55 with acute COVID-19.

This chain's CDR3 is CASRPSDGTGDYEQYF. The CDR3, as DNA: TGTGCCAGCAGGCCTTCAGACGGGACAGGGGACTACGAGCAGTACTTC. The chain couples TRBV28 to TRBJ2-7; 10 bases are shared with TRBD1. CDR1 MDHEN and CDR2 SYDVKM come from the germline V gene. This CDR3 region has 16 residues. Unmatched junction bases numbered 11, after V lost 6 bases and J lost 3 bases.